Included here is one T cell receptor beta chain sequence, with context. Trimming took off 4 bases at V and 2 bases at J, with 15 bases between the two ends. In germline, CDR1 is LGHDT, CDR2 YNNKEL (reference sequence). This CDR3 comprises 15 residues. The data derive from a study of CD8 T cells in Susac syndrome. Study-level background: There were 5 or 6 sequenced Susac syndrome patients with active disease and eight or nine in remission.

With random hexamers, roughly 0.45 to 1 ug RNA was reverse transcribed. TCRdb re-called the immunoSEQ multiplex PCR reads through MiXCR, storing one row per CDR3 protein. The repertoire holds about 130,000 distinct CDR3 sequences, roughly 94% seen once, with 0.15% to 0.2% in the top ten. Patients with Susac syndrome met the recently defined diagnostic criteria for definite or probable disease. Through negative isolation, CD4+ and CD8+ T cells were obtained, while TEMRA cells were enriched using FACS. V usage is TRBV3-1 and J usage is TRBJ2-7; either TRBD1 or TRBD2 may fit D (7 bases each). Sequencing input: CD8+ T cells from PBMCs. This clonotype was sampled from a human donor with Susac syndrome. The CDR3 here is CASSPQGGSPYEQYF. For the CDR3, the DNA is TGTGCCAGCAGCCCCCAGGGGGGGTCTCCCTACGAGCAGTACTTC.